The 16 T cell receptor beta chains given below trace back to one sample, sequenced in a study of blood T cell repertoires in COVID-19. The data were produced by immunoSEQ multiplex PCR, yet TCRdb's version contains in-frame clones alone and is incomplete. The sample lists 250,000 to 350,000 clones, 65% to 85% occurring once. Sequencing was performed on peripheral blood. These receptors were obtained from a woman between 50 and 59 years old with acute or convalescent COVID-19.

The chain joins TRBV6-5 to TRBJ1-1, with D perhaps TRBD1 (5 bases). This CDR3 comprises 13 residues. Between the trimmed V and J ends, which lost 5 bases and 3 bases, there was a span of 10 bases. The V gene's germline CDR1 is MNHEY and CDR2 SVGAGI. CDR3: CASSTGGYTEAFF. The CDR3 coding sequence is TGTGCCAGCAGTACCGGGGGGTACACTGAAGCTTTCTTT.

This chain joins TRBV5-1 and TRBJ1-1; TRBD1 aligns across 7 bases. Trimming cost V 1 base and J 3 bases; bases outside gene matches: 9. Germline lookup yields CDR1 SGHRS and CDR2 YFSETQ. CDR3 size: 16 residues. For the CDR3, the DNA is TGCGCCAGCAGCTTGAGTAGTCGGGACAGTCACACTGAAGCTTTCTTT. This encodes CASSLSSRDSHTEAFF.

V and J are TRBV5-1 and TRBJ2-1, with 8 positions matching TRBD2. The CDR3 has 18 residues. Germline V gene sequence: CDR1 SGHRS, CDR2 YFSETQ. After removal of 3 bases from V and 7 bases from J, the junction contained 18 bases not matched to a gene. DNA for the CDR3: TGCGCCAGCAGCTGGACCCCCGTAGGAGCGGGAGTAGGGAATGAGCAGTTCTTC. It specifies CASSWTPVGAGVGNEQFF.

There are a few counts of this clone. The chain carries TRBV20-1 and TRBJ1-2, with D possibly being TRBD1 (5 bases). V was shortened by 3 bases and J by 3 bases, with 20 bases between the two germline ends. From germline, CDR1 is DFQATT and CDR2 SNEGSKA (reference sequence). The CDR3 loop spans 16 amino acids. As DNA, the CDR3 is TGCAGTGCTAGTGGTGCAGGGAACTATGGGGACTATGGCTACACCTTC. This translates into CSASGAGNYGDYGYTF.

This clone was seen only a few times. Other DNA sequences in the sample encode the same CDR3. The rearrangement joins TRBV30 to TRBJ1-1; TRBD1 matches at 8 bases. The CDR3 length is 11 residues. J gave up 5 bases and V 4 bases, and 0 bases lay outside the gene matches. Germline CDR1 is GTSNPN and CDR2 is SVGIG (reference sequence). The CDR3 nucleotides read TGTGCCTGGAACAGGGGGACTGAAGCTTTCTTT. This sequence encodes CAWNRGTEAFF.

The chain combines TRBV6-5 with TRBJ1-3, with 7 bases lining up with TRBD1. This CDR3 has 15 amino acids. Germline-derived CDR1 and CDR2 are MNHEY and SVGAGI. The junction had 8 bases not matched to a gene; V was cut back by 6 bases and J by 3 bases. The CDR3 bases are TGTGCCAGCAGCCAGACAGGGTTCAGTGGAAACACCATATATTTT. This sequence encodes CASSQTGFSGNTIYF.

This clone was found once. The chain uses TRBV19 and TRBJ2-1, with 10 bases that match TRBD2. The J segment lost 0 bases and the V segment lost 4 bases, leaving 6 bases of the junction unmatched. Germline values: CDR1 LNHDA, CDR2 SQIVND (reference sequence). This CDR3 is 17 amino acids long. The CDR3 DNA is TGTGCCAGTAGTAAGGTAGCGGGGGGAAGCTCCTACAATGAGCAGTTCTTC. Protein: CASSKVAGGSSYNEQFF.

The chain employs TRBV11-3 and TRBJ2-3; D possibly corresponds to TRBD2 (6 bases). The CDR3 length is 14 residues. Germline assignment: CDR1 SGHNT and CDR2 YENEEA. Trimming stripped 5 bases from V and 4 bases from J, with 13 bases between. The CDR3 loop reads CASSPSSAADTQYF. DNA for the CDR3: TGTGCCAGCAGCCCATCTAGCGCAGCAGATACGCAGTATTTT.

The chain links TRBV3-1 (or the pseudogene TRBV3-2) to TRBJ2-1, with D tentatively TRBD2 (6 bases). Germline V gives CDR1 LGHDT, CDR2 YNNKEL (reference sequence). This CDR3 has 16 residues. V gave up 4 bases and J gave up 7 bases, with 20 bases separating them. The CDR3 DNA sequence: TGTGCCAGCAGCCTAGCCCTGGGGGGATCCATAAATGAGCAGTTCTTC. Its protein is CASSLALGGSINEQFF.

The chain couples TRBV27 to TRBJ2-5; 9 nucleotides align to TRBD2. The CDR3 contains 17 residues. CDR1 and CDR2 (germline): MNHEY, SMNVEV (reference sequence). With 5 bases clipped from V and 5 bases from J, the junction kept 15 bases outside the gene matches. CDR3 DNA sequence: TGTGCCAGCAGTACAACCTTCCCTGGGCGGGGGGGTGAGACCCAGTACTTC. Encoded protein: CASSTTFPGRGGETQYF.

The chain is built from TRBV14 and TRBJ2-7, with D possibly being TRBD2 (6 bases). V dropped 4 bases and J dropped 2 bases, with 9 bases sitting between them. The CDR3 length is 13 residues. The germline CDR1 and CDR2 sequences are SGHDN and FVKESK. The CDR3 loop reads CASSRGMTYEQYV. The CDR3 nucleotides are TGTGCCAGCAGCCGCGGGATGACCTACGAGCAGTACGTC.

CDR3 bases: TGTGCCAGCAGTGAGGCGCGGGAGGCCTATGGCTACACCTTC. Translating gives CASSEAREAYGYTF. The chain uses TRBV25-1 and TRBJ1-2; D is unclear. The length of the CDR3 is 14 residues. The V end lost 3 bases, the J end lost 4 bases, and 12 bases lay between the germline ends. In germline, CDR1 is MGHDK, CDR2 SYGVNS.

The chain combines TRBV5-4 with TRBJ1-3; tentative D call: TRBD1 (6 bases). Per the germline V gene, CDR1 is SGHNT and CDR2 is YYREEE (reference sequence). Trimming left V 0 bases short and J 5 bases short, with 9 bases between. The CDR3 is 14 amino acids. The DNA for the CDR3 is TGTGCCAGCAGCTTGGGGACAGATAGAAACACCATATATTTT. Amino acid sequence: CASSLGTDRNTIYF.

This clone showed up just a few times. The V call is TRBV19, the J call TRBJ1-2; perhaps TRBD1 as D (5 bases). The germline V gene has CDR1 LNHDA and CDR2 SQIVND (reference sequence). This CDR3 has 13 amino acids. The V gene lost 1 base and the J gene lost 5 bases, with 8 bases spanning the gap. The CDR3: CASSIAAGYGYTF. The DNA of the CDR3 is TGTGCCAGTAGTATAGCGGCAGGGTATGGCTACACCTTC.

The rearrangement uses TRBV7-7 and TRBJ2-7, with a weak D call TRBD1 (6 bases). V was clipped by 1 base and J by 7 bases, with 11 bases between them. This CDR3 comprises 13 residues. The germline V gene encodes CDR1 SSHAT and CDR2 FNYEAQ (reference sequence). CDR3 nucleotide sequence: TGTGCCAGCAGCTTAGGGGCAGGGGAAGAGCAGTACTTC. It specifies CASSLGAGEEQYF.

The chain is built from TRBV19 and TRBJ1-5; D is unresolved. Trimming removed 4 bases at V and 6 bases at J, with 7 bases between. The CDR3 loop spans 12 amino acids. The germline gives CDR1 LNHDA, CDR2 SQIVND (reference sequence). The CDR3 region has the DNA TGTGCCAGTAGTACCCCTTTTCAGCCCCAGCATTTT. Protein: CASSTPFQPQHF.